A selection of T cell receptor beta chains follows, all from one sample in a study of identical twins. TCRdb called the 5' RACE reads again in MiXCR, with one record for every CDR3 protein. The data show 690,000 or so distinct CDR3 sequences, with over 8.5% seen just once and 0.85% to 1% held by the top ten. Another study also made use of these data, one on yellow fever vaccine responses in identical twins.

Material for sequencing was PBMCs. The receptors here all came from a woman between 18 and 29 years old in good health. Both conserved end residues are part of each CDR3. Fields, in order: J gene, D gene, clone size, V gene, CDR3 DNA, CDR3 protein. A D gene is named only where the DNA matches it firmly. Rows give clone size only sometimes, using once, few, many, or a class for an expanded clone.

>TRBJ2-1|NA|NA|TRBV25-1
TGTGCCAGCAGTGAACACGCCCCTAGCGCTTACAATGAGCAGTTCTTC
CASSEHAPSAYNEQFF
>TRBJ2-7|TRBD2|many|TRBV6-5
TGTGCCAGCAGTTACCCGCGAGGACTAGCGGGGCCCTACGAGCAGTACTTC
CASSYPRGLAGPYEQYF
>TRBJ2-1|NA|few|TRBV5-1
TGCGCCAGCAGCACAGACAGGCCCAATGAGCAGTTCTTC
CASSTDRPNEQFF
>TRBJ1-1|NA|few|TRBV20-1
TGCAGTGCTAGAGAGAGGGGGAGTGCTGAAGCTTTCTTT
CSARERGSAEAFF
>TRBJ2-1|TRBD2|many|TRBV29-1
TGCAGCGTCCAAAAGACTAGCGGATACAATGAGCAGTTCTTC
CSVQKTSGYNEQFF
>TRBJ2-1|TRBD1|NA|TRBV7-2
TGTGCCAGCAGCTTAGTTCCAGGGGGCAATGAGCAGTTCTTC
CASSLVPGGNEQFF
>TRBJ2-7|TRBD1|few|TRBV5-1
TGCGCCAGCACCCCGGGACAGGGGGACCACGAGCAGTACTTC
CASTPGQGDHEQYF
>TRBJ2-3|NA|NA|TRBV5-1
TGCGCCAGCAGCTTTGGGCGCGGCTACACAGATACGCAGTATTTT
CASSFGRGYTDTQYF
>TRBJ2-2|NA|many|TRBV12-3/TRBV12-4
TGTGCCACCCGGGACATGAACACCGGGGAGCTGTTTTTT
CATRDMNTGELFF
>TRBJ1-4|NA|NA|TRBV28
TGTGCCAGCAGTTTACAGGGTAGTAATGAAAAACTGTTTTTT
CASSLQGSNEKLFF
>TRBJ2-7|NA|many|TRBV12-3/TRBV12-4
TGTGCCAGCAGGTGGGAGGGGGCATCCGAGCAGTACTTC
CASRWEGASEQYF
>TRBJ1-1|TRBD1|NA|TRBV9
TGTGCCAGCAGCGTAGGGACAGGGAAGGCGAACACTGAAGCTTTCTTT
CASSVGTGKANTEAFF
>TRBJ1-1|NA|NA|TRBV12-3/TRBV12-4
TGTGCCAGCAGTTTAGCGATTTGGAAAGCTTTCTTT
CASSLAIWKAFF
>TRBJ2-3|NA|few|TRBV5-1
TGCGCCAGCGCCCGGCTACCGGGGGGCGGCACAGATACGCAGTATTTT
CASARLPGGGTDTQYF
>TRBJ2-7|NA|many|TRBV12-3/TRBV12-4
TGTGCCAGCAGTTTTGGGACCTACGACTACGAGCAGTACTTC
CASSFGTYDYEQYF
>TRBJ1-2|NA|many|TRBV4-2
TGTGCCAGCCTAAGCCCGGGCTATGGCTACACCTTC
CASLSPGYGYTF
>TRBJ2-3|NA|few|TRBV12-3/TRBV12-4
TGTGCCAGCAGTTCGACCCGCGGTGGCACAGATACGCAGTATTTT
CASSSTRGGTDTQYF
>TRBJ2-3|NA|few|TRBV20-1
TGCAGTGCTAGAGGACAGAGCACAGATACGCAGTATTTT
CSARGQSTDTQYF
>TRBJ1-4|NA|few|TRBV7-9
TGTGCCAGCAGCACCCTAGGAGTCGCTGATAATGAAAAACTGTTTTTT
CASSTLGVADNEKLFF
>TRBJ1-2|NA|many|TRBV5-6
TGTGCCAGCAGCCCGAATAACTATGGCTACACCTTC
CASSPNNYGYTF
>TRBJ2-7|NA|few|TRBV2
TGTGCCAGCCGAGGTAGCGGTTACGAGCAGTACTTC
CASRGSGYEQYF
>TRBJ2-1|NA|NA|TRBV20-1
TGCAGTGCTAGATGGGTCGTCGGGAGCTATGAGCAGTTCTTC
CSARWVVGSYEQFF
>TRBJ2-5|TRBD2|many|TRBV29-1
TGCAGCGGGTCTCTATCGGGACTAGCGGGACAACCTAAAGAGACCCAGTACTTC
CSGSLSGLAGQPKETQYF
>TRBJ2-5|NA|NA|TRBV20-1
TGCAGTGCTCGACAACAGGGCTATGAGACCCAGTACTTC
CSARQQGYETQYF
>TRBJ2-1|TRBD2|few|TRBV24-1
TGTGCCACCAGTGATTTGCCTGCGGGGGGGCGTCGGGAGCAGTTCTTC
CATSDLPAGGRREQFF
>TRBJ2-7|NA|NA|TRBV27
TGTGCCAGCAGTTCAACTAGCACAGGGGTGTACGAGCAGTACTTC
CASSSTSTGVYEQYF
>TRBJ2-7|NA|NA|TRBV7-8
TGTGCCAGCAGCAACCGGGACAAGGGAAGCTCCTACGAGCAGTACTTC
CASSNRDKGSSYEQYF
>TRBJ2-2|NA|few|TRBV7-3
TGTGCCAGCAGCGAGGGGTACAACTTTGCTACCGGGGAGCTGTTTTTT
CASSEGYNFATGELFF
>TRBJ2-2|NA|NA|TRBV6-7
TGTGCCAGCAGTCCCGGACAGACCTCGAACGAGCTGTTTTTT
CASSPGQTSNELFF
>TRBJ1-1|NA|NA|TRBV7-9
TGTGCCAGCAGCTATTCGGGCGGACAGAACACTGAAGCTTTCTTT
CASSYSGGQNTEAFF
>TRBJ2-1|NA|many|TRBV27
TGTGCCAGCAGTTTTTGGTTCTTC
CASSFWFF
>TRBJ2-7|TRBD1|few|TRBV2
TGTGCCAGCAGTGAAGCGCTTCGGGGCAGGGGGCGGCCCTACGAGCAGTACTTC
CASSEALRGRGRPYEQYF
>TRBJ2-2|NA|NA|TRBV30
TGTGCCTGGAGGCCCGATAGAGCGAACACCGGGGAGCTGTTTTTT
CAWRPDRANTGELFF
>TRBJ2-2|TRBD2|few|TRBV6-1
TGTGCCAGCAGTACCAGACTAGCGGCTCTTACCGGGGAGCTGTTTTTT
CASSTRLAALTGELFF
>TRBJ2-7|NA|NA|TRBV11-2
TGTGCCAGCAGCTTAGATCGCAGAGGATACGAGCAGTACTTC
CASSLDRRGYEQYF